The 9 T cell receptor beta chains below all came from one sample that was sequenced in a study of graft-versus-host responses after intestinal transplantation (dated by TCRdb to the early 2020s). These receptors are not linked to any known antigen. Per the publication, the time point label means: cells obtained before transplantation from donor or recipient. Receptor libraries were prepared by the immunoSEQ multiplex PCR assay. TCRdb stores this immuneACCESS table with in-frame sequences only. Part of the clones is absent; in the studies checked, under half of the shortfall reflects unresolved V genes, and no reason is known for the rest. Recorded for this sample are about 82,000 clones; 91% of them occurred a single time. The top ten hold 0.1% of the sample. The sample consisted of unstimulated CD4+ T cells sorted from spleen or lymph node cells, taken before intestinal transplant. The receptors stem from a human donor who received an intestinal transplant.

This clone was seen once. This chain joins TRBV5-6 and TRBJ2-3; D not resolved. Germline V gene lookup returns CDR1 SGHDT and CDR2 YYEEEE. The CDR3 has 13 amino acids. With 6 bases removed from V and 0 bases from J, the gap between germline ends came to 8 bases. The CDR3: CASNPRSTDTQYF. For the CDR3, the DNA is TGTGCCAGCAACCCTAGAAGCACAGATACGCAGTATTTT. The whole variable domain, filled in from reference TRBV5-6 and TRBJ2-3, reads DAGVTQSPTHLIKTRGQQVTLRCSPKSGHDTVSWYQQALGQGPQFIFQYYEEEERQRGNFPDRFSGHQFPNYSSELNVNALLLGDSALYLCASNPRSTDTQYFGPGTRLTVL.

This clone was recorded once. The chain employs TRBV4-3 and TRBJ2-5, with D possibly matching TRBD1 (6 bases). There are 16 residues in the CDR3. V dropped 0 bases and J dropped 4 bases, with 15 bases sitting between them. The germline V gene has CDR1 LGHNA and CDR2 YSLEER. Written as DNA, the CDR3 is TGCGCCAGCAGCCAAGAGGGGAATACAGGGATAGAGACCCAGTACTTC. Protein: CASSQEGNTGIETQYF.

The gene calls are TRBV6-1 and TRBJ1-5; TRBD1 aligns across 7 bases. Unmatched junction bases numbered 6, after V lost 7 bases and J lost 0 bases. The CDR3 has 15 residues. In germline, CDR1 is MNHNS, CDR2 SASEGT. Here the CDR3 reads CASTKTGDSNQPQHF. The CDR3, as DNA: TGTGCCAGCACTAAAACAGGGGATAGCAATCAGCCCCAGCATTTT.

This clone was observed a handful of times. V and J are TRBV7-2 and TRBJ1-2; tentative D call: TRBD1 (5 bases). Germline assignment: CDR1 SGHTA and CDR2 FQGNSA. This CDR3 contains 13 residues. V lost 7 bases to trimming and J lost 5 bases, with 14 bases between them. CDR3: CASTLGGRYGYTF. Here the CDR3 DNA reads TGTGCCAGCACCCTGGGGGGACGTTATGGCTACACCTTC.

The chain employs TRBV28 and TRBJ1-5; TRBD1 aligns across 7 bases. This CDR3 has 15 residues. Losses at the gene ends were 7 bases for V and 4 bases for J; bases not matched to a gene: 10. Germline V gives CDR1 MDHEN, CDR2 SYDVKM. The CDR3 nucleotides read TGTGCCAGCATTAAACTGACAGGGCTAAATCAGCCCCAGCATTTT. Encoded protein: CASIKLTGLNQPQHF.

The chain recombines TRBV19 with TRBJ1-3; D not resolved. V lost 7 bases and J lost 1, with 11 bases in between. The CDR3 runs to 14 residues. Germline CDR1 reads LNHDA; CDR2 reads SQIVND (reference sequence). For the CDR3, the DNA is TGTGCCAGTACCTGGAGGGCTTCTGGAAACACCATATATTTT. The encoded protein is CASTWRASGNTIYF.

The rearrangement links TRBV7-2 to TRBJ2-3; D unclear. The CDR3 sequence is 14 residues long. V gave up 2 bases and J gave up 0 bases, with 6 bases separating them. Germline CDR1 SGHTA, CDR2 FQGNSA. CDR3 nucleotide sequence: TGTGCCAGCAGCTTATTCGGGAGCACAGATACGCAGTATTTT. Its translation is CASSLFGSTDTQYF.

The chain couples TRBV9 to TRBJ1-1; maybe TRBD1 (6 bases). The CDR3 is 14 residues long. Per germline, CDR1 SGDLS and CDR2 YYNGEE. V lost 5 bases and J 4 bases, leaving 15 bases between the germline ends. CDR3 DNA sequence: TGTGCCAGCAGTTTACAGGGCGAGTCCACTGAAGCTTTCTTT. Encoded protein: CASSLQGESTEAFF.

CDR3 in amino acids: CASSLAGNNYEQYF. The CDR3 coding sequence is TGCGCCAGCAGCCTAGCGGGAAATAACTACGAGCAGTACTTC. This sequence joins TRBV5-1 and TRBJ2-7, with 9 positions matching TRBD2. CDR3 length: 14 residues. The germline V gene encodes CDR1 SGHRS and CDR2 YFSETQ. Trimming cost V 4 bases and J 3 bases; bases outside gene matches: 5.